This TCR beta chain came from a study of T cell changes during pregnancy in multiple sclerosis. Trimming cost V 3 bases and J 0 bases, with 13 bases left between them. This CDR3 comprises 16 residues. The germline V gene has CDR1 SGHRS and CDR2 YFSETQ. Generated by immunoSEQ multiplex PCR, the TCRdb table keeps only in-frame clones and is missing some. The data contain tens of thousands of clones, over 80% of them singletons. This receptor was identified in a female donor in good health, enrolled as a control in a pregnancy study. The source was peripheral blood, collected in the third trimester of pregnancy. The J gene is TRBJ1-3, the V gene TRBV5-1; possible D gene TRBD1, 6 bases. The chain's CDR3 is CASSYDRLNSGNTIYF. CDR3 bases: TGCGCCAGCAGCTACGACAGGCTAAACTCTGGAAACACCATATATTTT.